The clone carrying this TCR beta chain was counted only a few times. Antigen unknown. This entry is derived from a study of cytotoxic CD8 clonotypes in ibrutinib-treated CLL. Across the whole study: With a range of 6 to 36, the median treatment time before response samples were taken was approximately 11 months. Study results and limitations: Among the clonotypes, public ones were uncommon and contracted or held stable on treatment.

V shed 0 bases and J shed 5 bases, with 10 bases lying between them. The CDR3 is 14 amino acids. Germline V CDR1 and CDR2: SNHLY, FYNNEI. TCRdb's table, derived via immunoSEQ multiplex PCR, lists solely in-frame clones and lacks some. Altogether about 130,000 clones are present, around 80% being singletons, with the ten largest covering roughly 3.5%. Sequencing used PBMCs, obtained after 24 months of ibrutinib treatment. The chain employs TRBV2 and TRBJ1-2, with a tentative D call TRBD1 (5 bases). The receptor was derived from a human donor with chronic lymphocytic leukemia. CDR3 amino acids: CASSEAQGRYGYTF. CDR3 DNA: TGTGCCAGCAGTGAAGCTCAGGGACGGTATGGCTACACCTTC.